Shown below are 22 T cell receptor beta chains from a single sample sequenced in a study of blood T cells in healthy people across ages. Primed by a sample-barcoded 5' primer and a J-beta primer mix, a second PCR proceeded for roughly 7 to 11 cycles. TCRdb redid the calling of the 5' RACE reads with MiXCR, one entry per CDR3 protein. Of 720,000 or so distinct CDR3 sequences detected, 40% to 45% appear once; the ten largest clones hold approximately 31%. Input material: blood. All receptors come from an elderly man in good health.

This sequence joins TRBV6-1 and TRBJ2-7, with D unclear. In germline, CDR1 is MNHNS, CDR2 SASEGT. V lost 1 base to trimming and J lost 4 bases, with 11 bases between them. The CDR3 is made up of 14 amino acids. The CDR3, as DNA: TGTGCCAGCAGTGAAGGGGCGACGTCATACGAGCAGTACTTC. Translation: CASSEGATSYEQYF.

This clonotype was found a few times. This sequence joins TRBV5-7 and TRBJ2-3; tentative D call: TRBD2 (6 bases). TRBV5-7 is treated as an ORF (open reading frame) with a function not yet certain. Between the trimmed V and J ends, which lost 4 bases and 0 bases, there was a span of 15 bases. This CDR3 has 16 amino acids. CDR3 residues: CASSPWGEPSTDTQYF. DNA for the CDR3: TGTGCCAGCAGCCCATGGGGGGAGCCAAGCACAGATACGCAGTATTTT.

This clonotype was recorded once. The CDR3 DNA reads TGTGCCAGTAGTACCCTCCTCGGGACACTCCAAGAGACCCAGTACTTC. Its translation: CASSTLLGTLQETQYF. The chain is built from TRBV19 and TRBJ2-5; perhaps TRBD1 as D (6 bases). V dropped 4 bases and J dropped 1 base, with 16 bases sitting between them. This CDR3 is built from 16 residues. Germline lookup yields CDR1 LNHDA and CDR2 SQIVND (reference sequence).

This clonotype was seen only a few times. The chain recombines TRBV5-4 with TRBJ2-3; the D call may be TRBD1 or TRBD2 (6 bases each). Per the germline V gene, CDR1 is SGHNT and CDR2 is YYREEE (reference sequence). The CDR3 length is 17 residues. V lost 0 bases to trimming and J lost 1 base, with 15 bases between them. CDR3 protein: CASSLARAEGGTDTQYF. Written as DNA, the CDR3 is TGTGCCAGCAGCTTGGCCAGGGCGGAGGGGGGCACAGATACGCAGTATTTT.

Remarks on this clonotype: A much larger clone lies a single base off, so this may be a read error. The chain carries TRBV3-1 and TRBJ2-1; D unclear. The J call is uncertain, as TRBJ2-7 better fits the DNA end. This CDR3 comprises 13 residues. Looked up from germline, CDR1 is LGHDT and CDR2 is YNNKEL (reference sequence). CDR3 residues: CASSQDRNNEQYF. The CDR3 DNA sequence: TGTGCCAGCAGCCAAGACAGAAACAATGAGCAGTACTTC.

The V gene is TRBV5-1, the J gene TRBJ1-1, with D possibly being TRBD1 (5 bases). Germline-derived CDR1 and CDR2 are SGHRS and YFSETQ. V lost 2 bases and J lost 6, with 11 bases in between. The CDR3 contains 13 residues. The CDR3 bases are TGCGCCAGCAGCTTTGGACAATTTCCTGAAGCTTTCTTT. Translation: CASSFGQFPEAFF. Variable domain in full (rest from reference TRBV5-1 and TRBJ1-1): KAGVTQTPRYLIKTRGQQVTLSCSPISGHRSVSWYQQTPGQGLQFLFEYFSETQRNKGNFPGRFSGRQFSNSRSEMNVSTLELGDSALYLCASSFGQFPEAFFGQGTRLTVV.

A few counts support this clonotype. The rearrangement joins TRBV7-8 to TRBJ2-2, with D perhaps matching TRBD1 (8 bases). This CDR3 comprises 15 residues. Germline V CDR1 and CDR2: SGHVS, FQNEAQ. V shed 3 bases and J shed 6 bases, with 14 bases lying between them. The CDR3 DNA reads TGTGCCAGCAGCTTCGGACAGGGAGGGGCCGGGGAGCTGTTTTTT. Its translation: CASSFGQGGAGELFF.

About this clonotype: A much larger clone differs by one base, so this may be a read error. The chain employs TRBV5-1 and TRBJ1-6; D ambiguous. Trimming shortened V by 4 bases and J by 7 bases, and 12 bases separated the two germline ends. The CDR3 has 14 amino acids. CDR1 is SGHRS and CDR2 is YFSETQ in the germline V gene. The CDR3 reads CASSVEQPNSPLHF. CDR3 sequence (DNA): TGCGCCAGCAGCGTGGAACAGCCGAATTCACCCCTCCACTTT. Based on the CDR3 plus reference TRBV5-1 and TRBJ1-6, the full variable domain is KAGVTQTPRYLIKTRGQQVTLSCSPISGHRSVSWYQQTPGQGLQFLFEYFSETQRNKGNFPGRFSGRQFSNSRSEMNVSTLELGDSALYLCASSVEQPNSPLHFGNGTRLTVT.

Turning to this clonotype: The junction differs from germline at one of its ends, possibly a read error. This sequence joins TRBV20-1 and TRBJ2-1, with D unclear. Looked up from germline, CDR1 is DFQATT and CDR2 is SNEGSKA (reference sequence). The CDR3 contains 14 residues. CDR3 residues: CSAGDLGSSNEQFF. For the CDR3, the DNA is TGCAGTGCTGGAGACTTAGGGTCCTCCAATGAGCAGTTCTTC.

This chain links TRBV6-4 with TRBJ2-5; D is perhaps TRBD1 (6 bases). Per germline, CDR1 MRHNA and CDR2 SNTAGT. The CDR3 covers 13 residues. The V gene lost 5 bases and the J gene lost 6 bases, with 13 bases spanning the gap. Here the CDR3 reads CASSRTQGQTQYF. CDR3 nucleotides: TGTGCCAGCAGTAGGACGCAGGGGCAGACCCAGTACTTC.

The chain carries TRBV11-2 and TRBJ2-1; 7 bases are a match to TRBD2. The CDR3 covers 16 residues. Germline lookup yields CDR1 SGHAT and CDR2 FQNNGV. Trimming cost V 1 base and J 8 bases; bases outside gene matches: 11. The CDR3 DNA follows: TGTGCCAGCAGCTTAGGAGGCGGGAGCCCCCTGTATGAGCAGTTCTTC. Protein product: CASSLGGGSPLYEQFF.

This clonotype was found many times. V gene TRBV3-1 combines with J gene TRBJ1-2; 7 positions agree with TRBD1. The V segment lost 1 base and the J segment 5 bases; nucleotides outside the gene matches: 10. The germline gives CDR1 LGHDT, CDR2 YNNKEL (reference sequence). The CDR3 is made up of 16 amino acids. CDR3 residues: CASSQALGTAIYGYTF. CDR3 DNA: TGTGCCAGCAGCCAAGCTTTAGGGACAGCGATATATGGCTACACCTTC.

The chain recombines TRBV6-5 with TRBJ2-3; D unresolved. This CDR3 is 11 amino acids long. V shed 8 bases and J shed 6 bases, with 9 bases lying between them. Germline values: CDR1 MNHEY, CDR2 SVGAGI. CDR3 DNA sequence: TGTGCCAGCCGCCGACGGGATACGCAGTATTTT. The encoded protein is CASRRRDTQYF.

The chain couples TRBV20-1 to TRBJ2-4, with D maybe TRBD1 (6 bases). The CDR3 covers 15 residues. Trimming shortened V by 6 bases and J by 1 base, and 16 bases separated the two germline ends. Per the germline V gene, CDR1 is DFQATT and CDR2 is SNEGSKA (reference sequence). This CDR3 is CSATSVTGAKNIQYF. The CDR3 nucleotides are TGCAGTGCGACAAGCGTTACAGGGGCCAAAAACATTCAGTACTTC.

This clonotype was seen ten or more times. The rearrangement joins TRBV6-1 to TRBJ1-2; D ambiguous. The CDR3 loop spans 13 amino acids. The V end lost 6 bases, the J end lost 3 bases, and 11 bases lay between the germline ends. In germline, CDR1 is MNHNS, CDR2 SASEGT. The CDR3 loop reads CASSIGPDYGYTF. For the CDR3, the DNA is TGTGCCAGCAGCATCGGGCCGGACTATGGCTACACCTTC.

This clonotype has a handful of counts. The gene calls are TRBV27 and TRBJ2-1, with 9 nucleotides matching TRBD1. J was trimmed by 8 bases and V by 4 bases; bases with no gene match: 12. The CDR3 runs 16 residues. In germline, CDR1 is MNHEY, CDR2 SMNVEV (reference sequence). CDR3 in DNA: TGTGCCAGCAGTTCCCAGAGGGACAGGGAGCGCCATGAGCAGTTCTTC. Translating it yields CASSSQRDRERHEQFF.

A remark on this clonotype: Germline is not matched at one junction end, which may reflect a read error. The rearrangement links TRBV11-2 to TRBJ2-3, with D perhaps matching TRBD2 (5 bases). The CDR3 spans 16 residues. In germline, CDR1 is SGHAT, CDR2 FQNNGV. The CDR3 DNA is TGTGCCAGCAGCCCCTTATACCAATCTAGCACGGATACGCAGTATTTT. It encodes CASSPLYQSSTDTQYF.

This clonotype was counted at least ten times. The V and J genes are TRBV6-2 or TRBV6-3 and TRBJ2-7; possibly TRBD1 for D (6 bases). CDR3 size: 13 residues. V gave up 6 bases and J gave up 9 bases, with 18 bases separating them. The germline V gene has CDR1 MNHEY and CDR2 SVGEGT. CDR3 sequence reads: CASRTDGTNAQYF. The CDR3 DNA reads as TGTGCCAGCAGAACCGATGGGACAAACGCGCAGTACTTC.

The V and J genes are TRBV3-1 and TRBJ2-7; tentatively, D is TRBD2 (7 bases). The CDR3 has 22 residues. V lost 4 bases, J lost 2 bases, and 36 bases lay in between. Germline CDR1 LGHDT, CDR2 YNNKEL (reference sequence). The CDR3 region has the DNA TGTGCCAGCAGCCTTAAGGTGGGACTAACACATACAGGGCTTAGACCAACCTACGAGCAGTACTTC. Protein sequence: CASSLKVGLTHTGLRPTYEQYF.

This clonotype was counted ten times or more. The V call is TRBV7-8, the J call TRBJ2-5; perhaps TRBD2 as D (5 bases). CDR1 and CDR2 (germline): SGHVS, FQNEAQ. The V and J ends lost 5 bases and 5 bases respectively, with 18 bases between them. The CDR3 runs to 15 residues. Here the CDR3 reads CASSPPSARRETQYF. In DNA, the CDR3 is TGTGCCAGCAGCCCTCCCTCGGCACGGAGGGAGACCCAGTACTTC.

The chain carries TRBV12-5 and TRBJ1-2; 8 bases align to TRBD1. Germline V gives CDR1 LGHNT, CDR2 FRNRAP. With 3 bases clipped from V and 8 bases from J, the junction kept 11 bases outside the gene matches. CDR3 length: 15 residues. The DNA for the CDR3 is TGTGCTAGTGGTTTACCCGCGGGACAGGTCTTGGGCTACACCTTC. It encodes CASGLPAGQVLGYTF.

Comments on this clonotype: This clone may be a read error of a much larger clone one base away. The V and J genes are TRBV27 and TRBJ1-2, with unresolved D. Germline V CDR1 and CDR2: MNHEY, SMNVEV (reference sequence). Trimming pared 4 bases from V and 2 bases from J, leaving 8 bases between. The CDR3 consists of 13 residues. The CDR3 DNA is TGTGCCAGCAGTTGCGAAGGGAACTATGGCTACACCTTC. It yields the protein CASSCEGNYGYTF.